This entry concerns a single T cell receptor (beta chain). This sample is drawn from a study of T-cell memory formation after mild COVID-19. Turning to the study itself: TCR clusters were mostly confined to one donor each.

TCRdb re-called the 5' RACE reads with MiXCR, one entry per CDR3 protein. The table has some 120,000 distinct CDR3 sequences, 16% seen once. The CDR3 contains 15 residues. V shed 2 bases and J shed 5 bases, with 13 bases lying between them. Sequencing was carried out using PBMCs or a T cell subset sorted from them (not recorded which). The receptor was isolated from an adult woman who had mild COVID-19 (a few samples of this study predate the infection). Cell type and time point are not known. The rearrangement links TRBV12-3 or TRBV12-4 to TRBJ2-1; D possibly corresponds to TRBD2 (5 bases). CDR3 sequence: CASSLLGGLNNEQFF. Written as DNA, the CDR3 is TGTGCCAGCAGTTTATTGGGCGGGCTTAACAATGAGCAGTTCTTC.